Shown below are 25 T cell receptor beta chains from a single sample sequenced in a study of T-cell reconstitution after alpha-beta-depleted transplantation in children. Unique molecular identifiers tagged the TCRbeta library. TCRdb independently ran MiXCR on the PCR reads; one entry per CDR3 protein. Found here are 600,000 or so distinct CDR3 sequences, roughly 23% of them singletons; the top ten hold approximately 14%. Sequenced here: PBMCs, mostly from graft donor cells, sampled 360 days after TCRalphabeta/CD19-depleted stem cell transplant. The receptors derive from a boy under two years old who had a stem cell transplant for acute myeloid leukemia, so the T cells may come from the graft donor.

This clonotype came up many times. The rearrangement joins TRBV12-3 or TRBV12-4 to TRBJ2-5, with TRBD1 identical over 7 bases. This CDR3 has 14 amino acids. V shed 2 bases, J shed 4 bases, and the junction held 4 bases outside the gene matches. The CDR3 DNA is TGTGCCAGCAGTTTACGGGCAGGGGGAGAGACCCAGTACTTC. Translation: CASSLRAGGETQYF.

This clonotype was counted at least ten times. The chain uses TRBV28 and TRBJ2-1; D perhaps matches TRBD2 (5 bases). Germline lookup yields CDR1 MDHEN and CDR2 SYDVKM. V dropped 2 bases and J dropped 8 bases, with 16 bases sitting between them. The CDR3 extends over 15 amino acids. Written as DNA, the CDR3 is TGTGCCAGCAGTTTACGCCCCTACGGAGGCGATGAGCAGTTCTTC. Its translation: CASSLRPYGGDEQFF.

This clonotype was observed a few times. The V call is TRBV7-2, the J call TRBJ1-3; 7 positions agree with TRBD1. The CDR3 has 15 residues. V shed 4 bases and J 2 bases; nucleotides not matched to a gene: 5. Germline loops: CDR1 SGHTA, CDR2 FQGNSA. CDR3 coding DNA: TGTGCCAGCAGCTCCAGGGGGTCTGCTGGAAACACCATATATTTT. Translation: CASSSRGSAGNTIYF. Variable domain in full (rest from reference TRBV7-2 and TRBJ1-3): GAGVSQSPSNKVTEKGKDVELRCDPISGHTALYWYRQSLGQGLEFLIYFQGNSAPDKSGLPSDRFSAERTGGSVSTLTIQRTQQEDSAVYLCASSSRGSAGNTIYFGEGSWLTVV.

This chain connects TRBV20-1 to TRBJ2-7; 10 bases agree with TRBD2. Germline V CDR1 and CDR2: DFQATT, SNEGSKA (reference sequence). The length of the CDR3 is 16 residues. The V gene end was trimmed by 1 base and the J gene end by 3 bases; junction bases not matched to a gene: 9. As DNA, the CDR3 is TGCAGTGCTAGAGTGGAAGGAGCGGGGGGGGACTACGAGCAGTACTTC. Translating gives CSARVEGAGGDYEQYF.

This clonotype has a count of ten or more. J is TRBJ2-3 and V is TRBV28; the match to TRBD2 covers 13 bases. Trimming at V came to 6 bases and at J to 14 bases, leaving 17 bases not matched to a gene. This CDR3 is built from 16 residues. Per germline, CDR1 MDHEN and CDR2 SYDVKM. CDR3 DNA sequence: TGTGCCAGCAGCGAGATACTAGCGGGGGGGCCTTGGTTGCCGTATTTT. Protein product: CASSEILAGGPWLPYF.

This clonotype was observed a few times. J is TRBJ2-7 and V is TRBV2, with D tentatively TRBD2 (5 bases). CDR3 length: 13 amino acids. V was cut by 8 bases and J by 3 bases, with 14 bases left in between. Germline lookup yields CDR1 SNHLY and CDR2 FYNNEI. CDR3: CASDLARGYEQYV. DNA for the CDR3: TGTGCCAGCGACCTTGCACGGGGCTACGAGCAGTACGTC.

The chain links TRBV20-1 to TRBJ2-3; tentative D call: TRBD2 (7 bases). The germline CDR1 and CDR2 sequences are DFQATT and SNEGSKA (reference sequence). This CDR3 has 14 residues. Trimming removed 3 bases at V and 2 bases at J, with 12 bases between. DNA of the CDR3: TGCAGTGCTAGCGGGGGGCGTCCCACAGATACGCAGTATTTT. Translating gives CSASGGRPTDTQYF.

This rearrangement joins TRBV4-3 to TRBJ1-1; D is undetermined. This CDR3 is 13 amino acids long. Germline-derived CDR1 and CDR2 are LGHNA and YSLEER. V lost 0 bases to trimming and J lost 8 bases, with 10 bases between them. CDR3 nucleotides: TGCGCCAGCAGCCAAGAGATAGGATTGGAAGCTTTCTTT. Translating it yields CASSQEIGLEAFF.

Ten or more counts support this clonotype. The chain recombines TRBV21-1 with TRBJ2-3; TRBD1, as called in the table, went unchecked against the DNA. TRBV21-1 is shown as a pseudogene. CDR3 size: 13 residues. This chain's CDR3 is CASERGRTDTQYF. CDR3 DNA: TGTGCCAGCGAAAGGGGGCGCACAGATACGCAGTATTTT.

The chain is built from TRBV12-3 or TRBV12-4 and TRBJ1-5, with a tentative D call TRBD1 (6 bases). CDR3 size: 18 residues. Deletions cut 7 bases from V and 2 bases from J, with 24 bases between. As DNA, the CDR3 is TGTGCCAGCATCCGACGGCGGGCAGGGGCTGGGGGCAATCAGCCCCAGCATTTT. Its translation is CASIRRRAGAGGNQPQHF.

This clonotype was seen only a few times. The chain uses TRBV6-5 and TRBJ1-1; 7 nucleotides agree with TRBD1. Germline V gene data show CDR1 as MNHEY and CDR2 as SVGAGI. The J segment lost 5 bases and the V segment lost 1 base, leaving 7 bases of the junction unmatched. CDR3 length: 15 residues. The CDR3 DNA follows: TGTGCCAGCAGTTACTTGACAGGGAGTGTTACTGAAGCTTTCTTT. Protein: CASSYLTGSVTEAFF.

The rearrangement links TRBV7-6 to TRBJ2-3, with D tentatively TRBD2 (6 bases). This CDR3 has 18 residues. Trimming removed 1 base at V and 0 bases at J, with 17 bases between. The germline CDR1 and CDR2 sequences are SGHVS and FNYEAQ. The CDR3 loop is CASSLGLAPRSSTDTQYF. The CDR3 DNA follows: TGTGCCAGCAGCTTAGGGCTAGCGCCACGGTCTAGCACAGATACGCAGTATTTT.

The rearrangement joins TRBV5-6 to TRBJ1-3; D not certain. The germline V gene encodes CDR1 SGHDT and CDR2 YYEEEE. The CDR3 loop spans 14 amino acids. V was shortened by 2 bases and J by 0 bases, with 6 bases between the two germline ends. CDR3 region: CASSFVGSGNTIYF. In DNA, the CDR3 is TGTGCCAGCAGCTTCGTGGGCTCTGGAAACACCATATATTTT.

The chain employs TRBV28 and TRBJ2-5; 9 nucleotides match TRBD1. The V gene end was trimmed by 4 bases and the J gene end by 3 bases; junction bases not matched to a gene: 12. Germline V CDR1 and CDR2: MDHEN, SYDVKM. This CDR3 has 17 amino acids. CDR3 amino acids: CASSSHTRDRAKETQYF. The CDR3, as DNA: TGTGCCAGCAGTTCACACACCCGGGACAGGGCAAAAGAGACCCAGTACTTC.

This chain links TRBV24-1 with TRBJ2-3; tentatively, D is TRBD1 (6 bases). The CDR3 spans 16 residues. Germline CDR1 reads KGHDR; CDR2 reads SFDVKD. V was clipped by 3 bases and J by 5 bases, with 17 bases between them. The CDR3 nucleotides read TGTGCCACCAGTGATCCCATGACAGGAGAATTAGATACGCAGTATTTT. It translates to CATSDPMTGELDTQYF.

This clonotype was counted only a few times. V and J are TRBV12-3 or TRBV12-4 and TRBJ2-7, with 10 bases matching TRBD1. This CDR3 is 14 amino acids long. Trimming cost V 0 bases and J 6 bases; bases outside gene matches: 2. CDR3 DNA sequence: TGTGCCAGCAGTTTAGCGCGGACAGGGGGCGAGCAGTACTTC. It specifies CASSLARTGGEQYF.

This clonotype turned up a few times. This chain joins TRBV28 and TRBJ2-7; 7 bases align to TRBD2. The length of the CDR3 is 14 residues. Trimming took 3 bases from V and 2 from J; bases not matched to a gene: 4. CDR1 is MDHEN and CDR2 is SYDVKM in the germline V gene. CDR3 nucleotides: TGTGCCAGCAGTTTGGTGGGGGGGACCTACGAGCAGTACGTC. It yields the protein CASSLVGGTYEQYV.

This clonotype was seen only a few times. CDR3 in amino acids: CASKSDRGHQETQYF. The CDR3 coding sequence is TGTGCCAGCAAATCCGACAGGGGCCATCAAGAGACCCAGTACTTC. The chain couples TRBV6-1 to TRBJ2-5, with TRBD1 matching over 8 bases. Trimming at V came to 7 bases and at J to 2 bases, leaving 9 bases not matched to a gene. CDR1 and CDR2 (germline): MNHNS, SASEGT. The CDR3 has 15 residues.

The V and J genes are TRBV4-1 and TRBJ1-5; perhaps TRBD1 as D (6 bases). V dropped 0 bases and J dropped 3 bases, with 12 bases sitting between them. The germline V gene encodes CDR1 MGHRA and CDR2 YSYEKL. The CDR3 consists of 16 residues. The CDR3 DNA reads TGCGCCAGCAGCCAAGAGGGGGGGGGCCTCAATCAGCCCCAGCATTTT. Its protein is CASSQEGGGLNQPQHF.

This clonotype was seen a handful of times. This rearrangement joins TRBV7-9 to TRBJ2-2; the D gene is possibly TRBD1 (6 bases). This CDR3 has 13 residues. Germline lookup yields CDR1 SEHNR and CDR2 FQNEAQ (reference sequence). Trimming took off 5 bases at V and 6 bases at J, with 10 bases between the two ends. CDR3 nucleotide sequence: TGTGCCAGCAGCACAGGGTTAGCCGGGGAGCTGTTTTTT. Translating it yields CASSTGLAGELFF.

CDR3 sequence: CASTFTAFRDGGELFF. DNA for the CDR3: TGCGCCAGCACCTTCACCGCCTTCAGGGACGGAGGGGAGCTGTTTTTT. The chain recombines TRBV5-1 with TRBJ2-2; D possibly matches TRBD1 or TRBD2 (5 bases each). CDR1 is SGHRS, CDR2 YFSETQ, per germline. This CDR3 has 16 residues. Trimming removed 6 bases at V and 8 bases at J, with 23 bases between.

This clonotype was picked up a small number of times. The chain combines TRBV4-3 with TRBJ2-2; 9 bases are a match to TRBD1. CDR3 length: 15 amino acids. Germline V lookup: CDR1 LGHNA, CDR2 YSLEER. V trimming: 6 bases; J trimming: 4 bases; junction bases outside the gene matches: 6. In DNA, the CDR3 is TGCGCCAGCAGTACAGGGGGCGCGAGCACCGGGGAGCTGTTTTTT. This encodes CASSTGGASTGELFF.

This chain links TRBV4-3 with TRBJ2-7; 8 bases align to TRBD1. This CDR3 region has 15 residues. CDR1 is LGHNA and CDR2 is YSLEER in the germline V gene. Trimming at V came to 1 base and at J to 3 bases, leaving 5 bases not matched to a gene. CDR3 in DNA: TGCGCCAGCAGCCAAGCTCCGGGACAGGACTACGAGCAGTACTTC. Residues: CASSQAPGQDYEQYF.

The chain links TRBV5-1 to TRBJ2-3; no clear D. V lost 2 bases and J 1 base, leaving 11 bases between the germline ends. The germline V gene encodes CDR1 SGHRS and CDR2 YFSETQ. The CDR3 length is 15 residues. This chain's CDR3 is CASSFGSKGTDTQYF. CDR3 DNA: TGCGCCAGCAGCTTCGGATCTAAGGGCACAGATACGCAGTATTTT.

This chain joins TRBV5-1 and TRBJ2-3, with TRBD1 matching over 7 bases. Germline V gives CDR1 SGHRS, CDR2 YFSETQ. This CDR3 comprises 12 residues. The V and J ends lost 0 bases and 11 bases, in that order; junction bases with no gene match: 3. CDR3: CASSLEGQEQYF. The CDR3 DNA reads TGCGCCAGCAGCTTGGAAGGACAGGAGCAGTATTTT.